Below are 22 T cell receptor beta chains sequenced from a single sample in a study of T-cell reconstitution after alpha-beta-depleted transplantation in children. Molecular barcoding with unique molecular identifiers was used for the TCRbeta library. TCRdb re-analysed the PCR reads in MiXCR, keeping a single row per CDR3 protein. This table has about 640,000 distinct CDR3 sequences, 15% to 20% appearing once. The sequencing used PBMCs from the stem cell graft donor, collected from the stem cell graft. The receptors were sampled from a human donor who donated a stem cell graft to a child with acute myeloid leukemia.

The sample holds a few counts of this clonotype. The rearrangement links TRBV7-3 to TRBJ2-7, with 7 bases that match TRBD2. The germline V gene has CDR1 SGHTA and CDR2 FQGTGA. The CDR3 sequence is 14 residues long. The junction had 5 bases not matched to a gene; V was cut back by 5 bases and J by 1 base. The CDR3 bases are TGTGCCAGCAGCGTACGGGGGGATTCCTACGAGCAGTACTTC. This codes for CASSVRGDSYEQYF.

This clonotype has only a few counts. The V call is TRBV29-1, the J call TRBJ1-2; D may be TRBD1 (6 bases). The CDR3 is made up of 13 amino acids. V lost 8 bases to trimming and J lost 4 bases, with 17 bases between them. Germline V gene lookup returns CDR1 SQVTM and CDR2 ANQGSEA. The CDR3 protein is CSLSLQGGYGYTF. The CDR3 DNA follows: TGCAGCCTTTCACTACAGGGAGGCTATGGCTACACCTTC.

This clonotype showed up many times. The chain employs TRBV29-1 and TRBJ2-1; no clear D. The CDR3 sequence is 11 residues long. V lost 4 bases to trimming and J lost 9 bases, with 10 bases between them. Germline V CDR1 and CDR2: SQVTM, ANQGSEA. CDR3 DNA: TGCAGCGTTGGCGAGAGGCCTGAGCAGTTCTTC. Amino acid sequence: CSVGERPEQFF.

The chain links TRBV29-1 to TRBJ2-2; D may be TRBD1 or TRBD2 (5 bases each). V shed 4 bases and J shed 3 bases, with 6 bases lying between them. CDR3 length equals 12 residues. Germline assignment: CDR1 SQVTM and CDR2 ANQGSEA. The CDR3 nucleotides read TGCAGCGTTGGGGGGTACACCGGGGAGCTGTTTTTT. Encoded protein: CSVGGYTGELFF.

This clonotype was picked up many times. The genes are TRBV7-2 and TRBJ2-3; no clear D gene. Germline V gives CDR1 SGHTA, CDR2 FQGNSA. Between the trimmed V and J ends, which lost 3 bases and 6 bases, there was a span of 13 bases. The CDR3 runs to 14 residues. The CDR3 spells CASSLDLLGDTQYF. The CDR3 nucleotides read TGTGCCAGCAGCTTGGACCTTTTGGGGGATACGCAGTATTTT.

There are many counts of this clonotype. This chain uses TRBV29-1 with TRBJ1-1; weak D call: TRBD1 (6 bases). The V and J ends lost 5 bases and 2 bases respectively, with 12 bases between them. This CDR3 region has 13 residues. CDR1 and CDR2 (germline): SQVTM, ANQGSEA. CDR3 region: CSVFGTPNTEAFF. CDR3 nucleotides: TGCAGCGTTTTCGGGACACCCAACACTGAAGCTTTCTTT. Looking up the rest from reference TRBV29-1 and TRBJ1-1 gives the full variable domain: SAVISQKPSRDICQRGTSLTIQCQVDSQVTMMFWYRQQPGQSLTLIATANQGSEATYESGFVIDKFPISRPNLTFSTLTVSNMSPEDSSIYLCSVFGTPNTEAFFGQGTRLTVV.

CDR3 sequence (DNA): TGTGCCAGCAGCCTGCCGATGACAGGGAATGAGCAGTTCTTC. This translates into CASSLPMTGNEQFF. The chain uses TRBV7-2 and TRBJ2-1, with 7 bases that match TRBD1. Germline CDR1 reads SGHTA; CDR2 reads FQGNSA. V gave up 5 bases and J gave up 7 bases; unmatched junction bases: 8. The CDR3 is 14 residues long. The full variable domain, in which reference TRBV7-2 and TRBJ2-1 provide the parts outside the CDR3, is GAGVSQSPSNKVTEKGKDVELRCDPISGHTALYWYRQSLGQGLEFLIYFQGNSAPDKSGLPSDRFSAERTGGSVSTLTIQRTQQEDSAVYLCASSLPMTGNEQFFGPGTRLTVL.

The rearrangement joins TRBV5-5 to TRBJ2-2; D gene uncertain. The germline V gene encodes CDR1 SGHKS and CDR2 YYEKEE (reference sequence). This CDR3 region has 16 residues. Trimming cost V 0 bases and J 6 bases, with 15 bases left between them. DNA of the CDR3: TGTGCCAGCAGCTTGGTGTCCTGGACGACGGCCGGGGAGCTGTTTTTT. Residues: CASSLVSWTTAGELFF.

As for this clonotype: A much larger clone sits a single nucleotide away, making a read error possible. The final CDR3 position lacks the conserved phenylalanine or tryptophan, pointing to a likely read error. The rearrangement joins TRBV20-1 to TRBJ2-7, with D unresolved. V dropped 1 base and J dropped 0 bases, with 7 bases sitting between them. The CDR3 runs to 13 residues. Per germline, CDR1 DFQATT and CDR2 SNEGSKA (reference sequence). The CDR3 is CSARGPDSYEQYI. CDR3 DNA: TGCAGTGCTAGAGGTCCGGACTCCTACGAGCAGTACATC.

This clonotype was detected only a few times. CDR3 sequence: CASRSRQGDYTF. CDR3 nucleotides: TGCGCCAGCAGATCCAGACAGGGAGACTACACCTTC. This chain links TRBV23-1 with TRBJ1-2, with 7 bases matching TRBD1. TRBV23-1 is filed as an ORF, its function uncertain. Trimming at V came to 6 bases and at J to 10 bases, leaving 8 bases not matched to a gene. This CDR3 is 12 amino acids long.

This clonotype was counted ten times or more. The CDR3 reads CASSLTAGLGYGYTF. The CDR3 DNA is TGTGCCAGCAGCTTAACGGCAGGGCTTGGCTATGGCTACACCTTC. The chain is built from TRBV7-3 and TRBJ1-2; weak D call: TRBD1 (5 bases). Germline values: CDR1 SGHTA, CDR2 FQGTGA. Trimming took 0 bases from V and 4 from J, leaving 12 bases between them. This CDR3 is built from 15 residues.

This clonotype was seen a handful of times. This chain joins TRBV4-1 and TRBJ2-1, with D possibly matching TRBD1 (5 bases). The germline V gene encodes CDR1 MGHRA and CDR2 YSYEKL. The CDR3 covers 14 residues. The V and J ends lost 0 bases and 9 bases respectively, with 12 bases between them. DNA of the CDR3: TGCGCCAGCAGCCAAGACGAAGGGGAAAGTGAGCAGTTCTTC. Its translation is CASSQDEGESEQFF.

V is TRBV20-1 and J is TRBJ1-2; tentative D call: TRBD1 (5 bases). The CDR3 runs 15 residues. Germline lookup yields CDR1 DFQATT and CDR2 SNEGSKA (reference sequence). With 0 bases removed from V and 6 bases from J, the gap between germline ends came to 17 bases. DNA of the CDR3: TGCAGTGCTAGAGATTGGGAGGCCACGGGGGATGGCTACACCTTC. This translates into CSARDWEATGDGYTF.

This clonotype was recorded many times. The chain combines TRBV29-1 with TRBJ2-6, with D possibly TRBD1 on 5 matching bases. CDR1 is SQVTM and CDR2 is ANQGSEA in the germline V gene. The CDR3 contains 16 residues. V was trimmed by 5 bases and J by 1 base, leaving 15 bases between them. This CDR3 reads CSVIGARSSGANVLTF. In DNA, the CDR3 is TGCAGCGTTATAGGGGCTCGATCTTCTGGGGCCAACGTCCTGACTTTC.

The chain employs TRBV29-1 and TRBJ2-1, with no clear D. In germline, CDR1 is SQVTM, CDR2 ANQGSEA. V was clipped by 7 bases and J by 0 bases, with 19 bases between them. This CDR3 has 16 amino acids. This chain's CDR3 is CSARREGSSSYNEQFF. The CDR3 region has the DNA TGCAGCGCCAGAAGGGAAGGATCCAGCTCCTACAATGAGCAGTTCTTC.

This clonotype was seen more than once but under ten times. The CDR3 here is CASSHVGREPRNNEQFF. CDR3 in DNA: TGTGCCAGCAGCCATGTGGGGAGGGAACCCAGGAACAATGAGCAGTTCTTC. This rearrangement joins TRBV4-2 to TRBJ2-1, with 7 positions matching TRBD2. Germline V gene sequence: CDR1 LGHNA, CDR2 YNFKEQ. The junction had 13 bases not matched to a gene; V was cut back by 3 bases and J by 5 bases. This CDR3 comprises 17 residues.

This clonotype has only a few counts. The rearrangement joins TRBV4-2 to TRBJ1-5; no reliable D call. Trimming pared 3 bases from V and 0 bases from J, leaving 15 bases between. The CDR3 length is 17 residues. Germline values: CDR1 LGHNA, CDR2 YNFKEQ. The CDR3 reads CASSQDLAGLSNQPQHF. CDR3 DNA: TGTGCCAGCAGCCAGGACTTGGCAGGACTTAGCAATCAGCCCCAGCATTTT.

The table lists this clonotype with many counts. The rearrangement links TRBV5-4 to TRBJ2-1; perhaps TRBD1 as D (6 bases). Trimming took off 4 bases at V and 0 bases at J, with 11 bases between the two ends. CDR3 length: 15 residues. Per the germline V gene, CDR1 is SGHNT and CDR2 is YYREEE (reference sequence). CDR3 nucleotide sequence: TGTGCCAGCAGCCCGGACAGCAGCTCCTACAATGAGCAGTTCTTC. Amino acid sequence: CASSPDSSSYNEQFF. The full variable domain, with the rest looked up from reference TRBV5-4 and TRBJ2-1, is ETGVTQSPTHLIKTRGQQVTLRCSSQSGHNTVSWYQQALGQGPQFIFQYYREEENGRGNFPPRFSGLQFPNYSSELNVNALELDDSALYLCASSPDSSSYNEQFFGPGTRLTVL.

There are a few counts of this clonotype. The V and J genes are TRBV4-2 and TRBJ2-2; 7 bases match TRBD2. CDR3 length: 20 amino acids. Germline CDR1 LGHNA, CDR2 YNFKEQ. V trimming: 0 bases; J trimming: 0 bases; junction bases outside the gene matches: 13. The CDR3 region has the DNA TGTGCCAGCAGCCAAGACGCAGCGGGGAAAATCAAAGCGAACACCGGGGAGCTGTTTTTT. Translating it yields CASSQDAAGKIKANTGELFF.

Many counts were recorded for this clonotype. The chain has TRBV5-1 and TRBJ1-1; D might be TRBD1 (5 bases). Germline V gene sequence: CDR1 SGHRS, CDR2 YFSETQ. CDR3 length: 14 residues. V lost 4 bases to trimming and J lost 3 bases, with 13 bases between them. The CDR3 protein is CASSESGLDTEAFF. CDR3 in DNA: TGCGCCAGCAGCGAGTCAGGGCTGGACACTGAAGCTTTCTTT.

This clonotype was seen ten or more times. The chain uses TRBV20-1 and TRBJ2-1, with 7 bases fitting TRBD2. Trimming removed 6 bases from V and 10 bases from J; junction bases left unmatched: 12. This CDR3 spans 13 amino acids. Germline V lookup: CDR1 DFQATT, CDR2 SNEGSKA (reference sequence). The CDR3 loop is CSALGLQIWEQFF. DNA for the CDR3: TGCAGTGCCCTGGGACTACAGATCTGGGAGCAGTTCTTC.

In its sample, this clonotype was seen many times. V gene TRBV6-4 combines with J gene TRBJ1-2; D call uncertain. The V gene's germline CDR1 is MRHNA and CDR2 SNTAGT. This CDR3 comprises 14 residues. V was shortened by 3 bases and J by 4 bases, with 12 bases between the two germline ends. The CDR3 DNA reads as TGTGCCAGCAGTGAGCAGTCCACTGGCTATGGCTACACCTTC. It yields the protein CASSEQSTGYGYTF.